This TCR beta chain was identified during a study of brain metastases from non-small cell lung cancer. Trimming took 2 bases from V and 8 from J, leaving 12 bases between them. CDR3 length equals 12 residues. From germline, CDR1 is GTSNPN and CDR2 SVGIG (reference sequence). The assay was immunoSEQ multiplex PCR, and TCRdb's table has in-frame clones only and misses some. In the table there are more than 7,500 clones, around 81% of which are singletons. J is TRBJ1-2 and V is TRBV30, with unresolved D. Material for sequencing was primary lung tumor tissue. This TCR was recovered from a donor aged 40 or older with non-small cell lung cancer. As DNA, the CDR3 is TGTGCCTGGAGTCCGCAATCGTACGGCTACACCTTC. This encodes CAWSPQSYGYTF.